A single sample is the source of the 5 T cell receptor beta chains below, sequenced in a study of cytomegalovirus exposure and HLA in healthy donors (dated by TCRdb to between 2016 and 2019). Libraries were constructed by the immunoSEQ multiplex PCR assay. The multiplex PCR relied on a mix of 60 forward primers for TCR Vbeta segments and 13 reverse primers for TCR Jbeta segments. TCRdb took over this immuneACCESS table, retaining in-frame rearrangements with V and J assigned. Such tables are incomplete; in checked studies, under half of the missing clones stem from an unresolved V gene, and the remainder is unexplained. This sample's listing comprises about 64,000 clones. The top ten clonotypes cover 3.6% of the sample. What was sequenced was PBMCs. Receptors were obtained from a woman between 18 and 30 years old in good health and CMV-seronegative.

Comment on this clone: The junction shows a germline mismatch at one end, possibly a read error. The chain has TRBV5-1 and TRBJ2-3; 7 bases align to TRBD1. Per germline, CDR1 SGHRS and CDR2 YFSETQ. The CDR3 is made up of 14 amino acids. The CDR3 reads CASSWTGYTDKQYF. The CDR3 DNA sequence: TGCGCCAGCAGCTGGACAGGCTACACAGATAAGCAGTATTTT.

The chain uses TRBV18 and TRBJ2-5; a possible D gene is TRBD2 (5 bases). V lost 1 base to trimming and J lost 8 bases, with 20 bases between them. Per the germline V gene, CDR1 is KGHSH and CDR2 is LQKENI. This CDR3 comprises 16 residues. CDR3 sequence (DNA): TGTGCCAGCTCACCACAACTTGGGCCAACCCGGGGAACCCAGTACTTC. Amino acids: CASSPQLGPTRGTQYF.

V is TRBV4-1 and J is TRBJ1-5, with D tentatively TRBD1 (5 bases). This CDR3 has 15 residues. V was cut by 0 bases and J by 5 bases, with 11 bases left in between. From germline, CDR1 is MGHRA and CDR2 YSYEKL. The CDR3, as DNA: TGCGCCAGCAGCCAAGAGGGGCAAGGGGATCAGCCCCAGCATTTT. Translating gives CASSQEGQGDQPQHF.

The J gene is TRBJ1-1, the V gene TRBV28; 8 bases fit TRBD1. In germline, CDR1 is MDHEN, CDR2 SYDVKM. The trim removed 7 bases at V and 6 bases at J, leaving 7 bases unmatched. CDR3 length: 13 amino acids. CDR3 amino acids: CASTGQGVAEAFF. In DNA form, the CDR3 reads TGTGCCAGCACCGGACAGGGAGTAGCTGAAGCTTTCTTT.

V and J are TRBV5-6 and TRBJ1-2; D might be TRBD1 (5 bases). CDR1 is SGHDT, CDR2 YYEEEE, per germline. The CDR3 covers 14 residues. Trimming cost V 3 bases and J 0 bases, with 9 bases left between them. CDR3 loop: CASSSLTANYGYTF. The CDR3 coding sequence is TGTGCCAGCAGCTCCCTGACAGCTAACTATGGCTACACCTTC.